The present entry profiles one T cell receptor beta chain with its context. What antigen it recognizes has not been identified. Per-nucleotide qualities are absent, and no much larger clonotype sits a single base away. A single peripheral blood draw of roughly 0.11 L on average was collected from each donor into heparinised tubes. A BD FACSAria II and a panel including CD45RO, CCR7, CD25, CD127, CD95 and CD27 were used to sort naive, central memory, regulatory and stem cell-like memory CD4+ T cells. A purity above 98% was achieved for all sorted populations. PBMCs were isolated immediately by Lymphoprep density gradient centrifugation and stained directly without culture. Samples were stained and sorted in pairs, with one healthy donor and one patient per experiment, so that batch effects were minimized. The sample originates from a study of beta chain features in type 1 diabetes (dated by TCRdb to 2016 to 2019). For context, the study as a whole: No differences in mean age, gender distribution, total cell number or subset yield were found between patients and healthy donors. In the study, recently diagnosed type 1 diabetes patients and matched healthy donors were compared on the TCRB repertoires of their sorted circulating CD4+ T cell subsets. A total of 100 million to 110 million sorted cells were examined across all samples, and a strong correlation was observed between cell number per subset and RNA yield. Whereas all 30 or so donors provided naive and central memory subsets, regulatory and stem cell-like memory subsets were isolated from just 8 patients and about 8 healthy donors.

The junction shows trimming of 7 bases on V and 0 bases on J, and the gene matches do not reach 7 bases of it. Based on the germline V gene, the CDR1 and CDR2 sequences are SNHLY and FYNNEI. Reading from cysteine to valine, the CDR3 counts 15 amino acids. The CDR3 DNA has 45 bases and is translated from base 1. On the study overall, not on this receptor specifically: Fewer insertions and more nucleotide deletions at VDJ recombination sites were observed in patients with type 1 diabetes, implying thymic rearrangement abnormalities. Sequencing cDNA rather than genomic DNA could over-represent highly expressing activated cells, although activation and CD3 levels did not differ between groups. Only small numbers of individuals were included in the HLA sub-analyses, which left unresolved whether HLA type had any influence on TCRB rearrangement. Type 1 diabetes patients showed a moderate but significant shortening of TCRB CDR3 length in all four CD4+ subsets. PCR may preferentially amplify shorter templates, but because patient and control samples were amplified and corrected together, any resulting skew would affect both groups equally. Naive, central memory and regulatory TCRB repertoires appeared to be more alike among patients than among healthy donors.

The High Capacity cDNA Reverse Transcription Kit was used to reverse transcribe all of the isolated RNA, meaning that expressed TCRB transcripts were what got sequenced. Deep immunoSEQ sequencing was performed on naive, central memory and regulatory T cell samples, with an average of about 3.57 million total reads per sample. Sorted cells were lysed in RLT buffer, and RNA was extracted using DNase-treated RNeasy Micro or Mini kits according to cell number. Each cell subset was processed on its own to prevent cross-contamination, while patient and healthy donor samples were processed together. The immunoSEQ multiplex PCR was used to amplify TCRB sequences from cDNA, yielding 87-bp fragments that span the CDR3 region. Sequencing of the amplicons was performed on the Illumina HiSeq platform. Per the authors' processing: PCR bias was computationally corrected using synthetic template baselines, reads within Hamming distance 2 were collapsed, and singletons that could not be merged were discarded. Reads were aligned against IMGT to assign V, D and J genes, CDR3 length and insertions or deletions at six rearrangement sites. Within each subset, clonotype counts were normalized to the number of sorted cells before true diversity and Gini coefficients were calculated with the tcR R package. The overlap coefficient, calculated on TCRB nucleotide sequences, was used to quantify repertoire sharing. As a proxy for the pre-selection repertoire, out-of-frame TCRB sequences from naive cells were analyzed. TCRdb's version of the immuneACCESS table is confined to in-frame rearrangements and falls short of the full clone set. An unresolved V gene accounts for under half of the shortfall where checked; the remainder is of unknown origin. V, J and clone size are taken as reported in that table, and D and trimming were inferred from the DNA itself. This sample has fewer than 550,000 clones in its table, and roughly 11% of those were observed once. The ten largest account for about 0.042% of the sample.

Recombination joined TRBV2 with TRBJ2-7, with 9 middle bases fitting TRBD2. Input material: naive CD4+ T cells from blood. This specimen's cell subset or site label, interpreted: true naive CD4+ T cells. This TCR was sampled from a woman aged 18-30 years in good health. The bases are TGTGCCAGCAAGGACCGAGCGGGGGGCTCCTACGAGCAGTACGTC. Translated, it gives CASKDRAGGSYEQYV.